The entry that follows covers one TCR beta chain sequence. The antigen remains unidentified. The CDR3 sequence is 15 residues long. V gave up 4 bases and J gave up 6 bases; unmatched junction bases: 8. Germline lookup yields CDR1 MGHDK and CDR2 SYGVNS. Both 60 Vbeta primers and 13 Jbeta primers went into the PCR. The protocol was immunoSEQ multiplex PCR, while the TCRdb copy is restricted to in-frame clones and leaves out a portion. The table shows around 170,000 clones, with about 80% occurring only once. This entry is derived from a study of cytomegalovirus exposure and HLA in healthy donors. Findings and limits, study-wide: Later analysis identified 16,000 or so TCR beta sequences associated with HLA alleles, using a false discovery rate threshold of 0.05.

The origin of this receptor is a woman aged 50 to 60 in good health and CMV-seronegative. This chain connects TRBV25-1 to TRBJ2-5, with 10 positions matching TRBD2. The sequencing input was PBMCs. CDR3 sequence: CASSVSGGALQTQYF. The CDR3 DNA reads TGTGCCAGCAGTGTAAGCGGGGGGGCCTTGCAGACCCAGTACTTC.